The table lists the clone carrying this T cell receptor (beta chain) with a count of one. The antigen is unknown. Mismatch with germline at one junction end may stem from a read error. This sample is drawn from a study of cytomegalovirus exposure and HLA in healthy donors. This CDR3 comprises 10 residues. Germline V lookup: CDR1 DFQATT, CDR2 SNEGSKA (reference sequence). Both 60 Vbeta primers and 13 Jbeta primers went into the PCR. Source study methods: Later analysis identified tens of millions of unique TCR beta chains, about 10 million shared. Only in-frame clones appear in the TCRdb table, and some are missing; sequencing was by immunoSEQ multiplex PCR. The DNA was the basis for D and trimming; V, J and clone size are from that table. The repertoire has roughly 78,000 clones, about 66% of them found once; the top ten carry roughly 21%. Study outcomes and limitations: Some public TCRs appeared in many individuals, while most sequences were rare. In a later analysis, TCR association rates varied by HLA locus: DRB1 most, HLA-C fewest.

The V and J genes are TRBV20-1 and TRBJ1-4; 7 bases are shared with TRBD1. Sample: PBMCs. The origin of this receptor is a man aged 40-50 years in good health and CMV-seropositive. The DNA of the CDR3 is TGCAGTGCTGCTTGGGGGACAGTCGTTTTT. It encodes CSAAWGTVVF.